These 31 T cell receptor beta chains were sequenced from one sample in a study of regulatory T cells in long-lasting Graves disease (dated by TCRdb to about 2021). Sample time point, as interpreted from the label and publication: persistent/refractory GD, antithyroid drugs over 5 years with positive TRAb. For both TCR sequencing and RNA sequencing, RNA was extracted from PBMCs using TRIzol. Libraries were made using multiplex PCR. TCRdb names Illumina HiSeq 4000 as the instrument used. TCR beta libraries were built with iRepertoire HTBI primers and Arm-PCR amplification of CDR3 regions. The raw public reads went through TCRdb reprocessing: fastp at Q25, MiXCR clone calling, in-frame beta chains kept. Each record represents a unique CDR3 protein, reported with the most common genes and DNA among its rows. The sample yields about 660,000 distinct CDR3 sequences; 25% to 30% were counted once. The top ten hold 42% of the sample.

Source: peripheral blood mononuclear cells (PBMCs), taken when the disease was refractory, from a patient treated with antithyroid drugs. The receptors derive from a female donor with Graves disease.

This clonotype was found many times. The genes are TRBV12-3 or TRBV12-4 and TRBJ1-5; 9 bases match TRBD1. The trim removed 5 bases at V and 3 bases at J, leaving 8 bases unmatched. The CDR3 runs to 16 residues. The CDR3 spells CASSQGQGLYNQPQHF. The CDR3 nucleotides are TGTGCCAGCAGTCAAGGACAGGGGCTTTACAATCAGCCCCAGCATTTT.

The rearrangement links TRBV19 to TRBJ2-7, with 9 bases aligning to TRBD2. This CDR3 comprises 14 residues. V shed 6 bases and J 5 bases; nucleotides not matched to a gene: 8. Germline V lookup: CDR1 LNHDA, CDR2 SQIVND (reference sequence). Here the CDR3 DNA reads TGTGCCAGTAGAAGACTAGCGGCCAGACACGAGCAGTACTTC. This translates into CASRRLAARHEQYF.

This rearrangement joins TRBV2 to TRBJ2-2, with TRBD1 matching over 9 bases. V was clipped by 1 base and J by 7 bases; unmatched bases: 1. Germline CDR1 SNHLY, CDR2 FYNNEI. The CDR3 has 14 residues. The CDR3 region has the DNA TGTGCCAGCAGTGAAGAGGGACAGGGCGGGGAGCTGTTTTTT. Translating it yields CASSEEGQGGELFF.

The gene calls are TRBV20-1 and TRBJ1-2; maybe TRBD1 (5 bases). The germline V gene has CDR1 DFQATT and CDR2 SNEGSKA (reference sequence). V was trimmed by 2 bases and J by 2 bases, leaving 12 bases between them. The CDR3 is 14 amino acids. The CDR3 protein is CSARSSGRNYGYTF. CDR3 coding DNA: TGCAGTGCTAGATCCTCGGGGCGGAACTATGGCTACACCTTC.

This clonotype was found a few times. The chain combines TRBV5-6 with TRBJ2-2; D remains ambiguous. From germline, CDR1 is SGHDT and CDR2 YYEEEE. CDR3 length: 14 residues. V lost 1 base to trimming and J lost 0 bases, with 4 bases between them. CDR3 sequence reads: CASSLKPNTGELFF. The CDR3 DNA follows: TGTGCCAGCAGCTTGAAGCCGAACACCGGGGAGCTGTTTTTT.

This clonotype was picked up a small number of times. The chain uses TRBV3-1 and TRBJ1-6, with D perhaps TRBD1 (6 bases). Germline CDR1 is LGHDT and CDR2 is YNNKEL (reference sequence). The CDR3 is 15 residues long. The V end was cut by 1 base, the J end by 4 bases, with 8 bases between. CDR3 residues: CASSQGDRYNSPLHF. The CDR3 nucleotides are TGTGCCAGCAGCCAAGGTGACAGGTATAATTCACCCCTCCACTTT.

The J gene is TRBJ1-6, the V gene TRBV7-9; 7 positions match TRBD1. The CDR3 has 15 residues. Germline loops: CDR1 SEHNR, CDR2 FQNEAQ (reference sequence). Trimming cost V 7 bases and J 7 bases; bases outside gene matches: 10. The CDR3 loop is CASTRSGTANSPLHF. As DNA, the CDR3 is TGTGCCAGCACTCGATCCGGGACAGCCAATTCACCCCTCCACTTT.

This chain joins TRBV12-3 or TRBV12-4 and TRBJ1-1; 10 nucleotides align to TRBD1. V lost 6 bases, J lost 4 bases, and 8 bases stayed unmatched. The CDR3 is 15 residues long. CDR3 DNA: TGTGCCAGCAGGCTAAGACAGGGGGCGACCACTGAAGCTTTCTTT. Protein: CASRLRQGATTEAFF.

Written as DNA, the CDR3 is TGCAGTGCTAGAGGGGAAGGATTTCAGCCCCAGCATTTT. Translating it yields CSARGEGFQPQHF. The V gene is TRBV20-1, the J gene TRBJ1-5; D gene uncertain. V was clipped by 1 base and J by 6 bases, with 10 bases between them. CDR1 is DFQATT and CDR2 is SNEGSKA in the germline V gene (reference sequence). CDR3 length: 13 residues.

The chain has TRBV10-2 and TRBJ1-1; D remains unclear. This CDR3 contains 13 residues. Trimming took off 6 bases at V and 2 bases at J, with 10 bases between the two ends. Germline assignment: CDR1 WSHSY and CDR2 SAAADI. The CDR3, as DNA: TGCGCCAGCAGACGGGAGTTCAACACTGAAGCTTTCTTT. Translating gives CASRREFNTEAFF.

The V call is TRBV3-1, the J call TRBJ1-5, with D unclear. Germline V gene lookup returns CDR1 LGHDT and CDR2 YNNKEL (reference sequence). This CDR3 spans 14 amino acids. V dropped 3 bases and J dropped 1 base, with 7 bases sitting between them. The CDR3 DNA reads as TGTGCCAGCAGCCACTCACGGAGCAATCAGCCCCAGCATTTT. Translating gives CASSHSRSNQPQHF. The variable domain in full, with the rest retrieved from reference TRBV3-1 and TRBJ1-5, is DTAVSQTPKYLVTQMGNDKSIKCEQNLGHDTMYWYKQDSKKFLKIMFSYNNKELIINETVPNRFSPKSPDKAHLNLHINSLELGDSAVYFCASSHSRSNQPQHFGDGTRLSIL.

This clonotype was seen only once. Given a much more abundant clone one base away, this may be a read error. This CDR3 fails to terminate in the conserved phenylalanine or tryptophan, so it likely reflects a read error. The CDR3 nucleotides read TGTGCCAGCAGTCCAACCGGAGAGGGGTATGGCTACACCCTC. Amino acid sequence: CASSPTGEGYGYTL. V gene TRBV12-3 or TRBV12-4 combines with J gene TRBJ1-2; a weak D match, TRBD1 (5 bases). V shed 5 bases and J shed 5 bases, with 15 bases lying between them. The CDR3 sequence is 14 residues long.

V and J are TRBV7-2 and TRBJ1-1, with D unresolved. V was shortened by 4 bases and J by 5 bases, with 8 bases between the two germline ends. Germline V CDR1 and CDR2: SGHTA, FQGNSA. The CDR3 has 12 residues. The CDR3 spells CASSYALTEAFF. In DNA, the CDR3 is TGTGCCAGCAGCTACGCATTGACTGAAGCTTTCTTT.

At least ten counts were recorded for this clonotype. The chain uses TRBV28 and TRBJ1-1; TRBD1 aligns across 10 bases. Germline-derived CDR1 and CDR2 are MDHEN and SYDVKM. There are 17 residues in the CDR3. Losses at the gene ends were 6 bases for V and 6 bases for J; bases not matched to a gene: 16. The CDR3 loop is CASSPGQGLSFSAEAFF. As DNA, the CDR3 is TGTGCCAGCAGCCCGGGACAGGGGTTGTCCTTTAGCGCTGAAGCTTTCTTT.

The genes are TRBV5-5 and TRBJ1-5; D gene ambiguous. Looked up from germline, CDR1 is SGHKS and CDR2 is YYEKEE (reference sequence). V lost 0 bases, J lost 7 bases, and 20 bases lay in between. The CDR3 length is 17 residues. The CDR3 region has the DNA TGTGCCAGCAGCTTGGCTGGGCAGACTCGGGTTTACCAGCCCCAGCATTTT. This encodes CASSLAGQTRVYQPQHF. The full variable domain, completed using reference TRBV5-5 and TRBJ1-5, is DAGVTQSPTHLIKTRGQQVTLRCSPISGHKSVSWYQQVLGQGPQFIFQYYEKEERGRGNFPDRFSARQFPNYSSELNVNALLLGDSALYLCASSLAGQTRVYQPQHFGDGTRLSIL.

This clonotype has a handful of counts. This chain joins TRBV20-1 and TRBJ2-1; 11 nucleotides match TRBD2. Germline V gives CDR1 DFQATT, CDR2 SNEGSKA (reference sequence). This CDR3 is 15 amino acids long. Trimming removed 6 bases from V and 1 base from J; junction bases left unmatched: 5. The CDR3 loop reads CSAVAGGWSYNEQFF. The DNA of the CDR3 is TGCAGTGCAGTAGCGGGAGGGTGGTCCTACAATGAGCAGTTCTTC.

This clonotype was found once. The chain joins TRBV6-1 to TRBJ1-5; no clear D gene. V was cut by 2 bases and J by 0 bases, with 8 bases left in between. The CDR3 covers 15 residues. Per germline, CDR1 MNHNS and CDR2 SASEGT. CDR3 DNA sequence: TGTGCCAGCAGTGAACCTTCCAGTAGCAATCAGCCCCAGCATTTT. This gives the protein CASSEPSSSNQPQHF.

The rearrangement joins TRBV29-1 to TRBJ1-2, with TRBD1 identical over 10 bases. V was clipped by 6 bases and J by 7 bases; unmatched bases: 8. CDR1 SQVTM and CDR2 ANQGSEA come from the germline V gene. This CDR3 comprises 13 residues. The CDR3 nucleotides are TGCAGCGTCACGGGACAGGGGCTGGGTGGCTACACCTTC. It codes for CSVTGQGLGGYTF.

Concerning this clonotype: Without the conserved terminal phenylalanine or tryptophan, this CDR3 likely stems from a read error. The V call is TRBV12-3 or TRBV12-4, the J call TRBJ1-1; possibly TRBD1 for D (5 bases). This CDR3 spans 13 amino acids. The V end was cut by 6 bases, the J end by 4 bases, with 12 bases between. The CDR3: CASRRGEGTEAFL. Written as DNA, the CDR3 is TGTGCCAGCAGGCGGGGGGAAGGCACTGAAGCTTTCCTT.

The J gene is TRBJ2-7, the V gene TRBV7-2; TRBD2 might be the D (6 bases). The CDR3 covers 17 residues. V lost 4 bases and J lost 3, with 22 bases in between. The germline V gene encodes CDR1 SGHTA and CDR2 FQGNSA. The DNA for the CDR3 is TGTGCCAGCAGCTGGTCGGCTGGAGGGGCCTTGATCTACGAGCAGTACTTC. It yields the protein CASSWSAGGALIYEQYF.

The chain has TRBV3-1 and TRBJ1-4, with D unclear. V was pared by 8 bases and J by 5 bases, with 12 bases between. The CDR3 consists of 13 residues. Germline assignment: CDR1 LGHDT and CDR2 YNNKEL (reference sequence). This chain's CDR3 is CASRGVGNEKLFF. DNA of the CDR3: TGTGCCAGCCGAGGCGTAGGAAATGAAAAACTGTTTTTT.

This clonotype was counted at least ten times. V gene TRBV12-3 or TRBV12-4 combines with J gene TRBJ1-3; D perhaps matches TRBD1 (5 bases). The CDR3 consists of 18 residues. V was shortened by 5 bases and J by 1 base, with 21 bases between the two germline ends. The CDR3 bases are TGTGCCAGCAGTGGCAGATGGTTGATCGGGGGATCTGGAAACACCATATATTTT. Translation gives CASSGRWLIGGSGNTIYF.

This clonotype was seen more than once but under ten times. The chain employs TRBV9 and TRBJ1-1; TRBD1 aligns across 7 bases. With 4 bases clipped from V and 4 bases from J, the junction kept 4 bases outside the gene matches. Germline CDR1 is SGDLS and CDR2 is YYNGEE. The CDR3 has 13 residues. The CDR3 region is CASSSTGFTEAFF. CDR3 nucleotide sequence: TGTGCCAGCAGCTCGACAGGGTTCACTGAAGCTTTCTTT.

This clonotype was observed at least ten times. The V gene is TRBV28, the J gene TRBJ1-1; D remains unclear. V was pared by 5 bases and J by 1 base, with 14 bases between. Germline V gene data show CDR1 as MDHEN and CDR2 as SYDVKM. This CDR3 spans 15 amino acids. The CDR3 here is CASSRPAVKNTEAFF. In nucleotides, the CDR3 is TGTGCCAGCAGTCGTCCCGCGGTTAAGAACACTGAAGCTTTCTTT.

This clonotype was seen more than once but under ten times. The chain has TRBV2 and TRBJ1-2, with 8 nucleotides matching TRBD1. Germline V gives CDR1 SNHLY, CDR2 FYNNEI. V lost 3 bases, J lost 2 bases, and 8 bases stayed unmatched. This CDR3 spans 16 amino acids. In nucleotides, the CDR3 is TGTGCCAGCAGTGACTGGGACAGGAGGCGAAACTATGGCTACACCTTC. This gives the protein CASSDWDRRRNYGYTF. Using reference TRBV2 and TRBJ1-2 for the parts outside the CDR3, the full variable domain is EPEVTQTPSHQVTQMGQEVILRCVPISNHLYFYWYRQILGQKVEFLVSFYNNEISEKSEIFDDQFSVERPDGSNFTLKIRSTKLEDSAMYFCASSDWDRRRNYGYTFGSGTRLTVV.

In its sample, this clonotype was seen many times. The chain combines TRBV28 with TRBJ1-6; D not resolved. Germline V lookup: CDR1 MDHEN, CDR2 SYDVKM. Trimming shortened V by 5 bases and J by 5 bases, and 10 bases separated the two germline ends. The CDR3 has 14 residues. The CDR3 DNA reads TGTGCCAGCAGTCCCCAGGTCGATAATTCACCCCTCCACTTT. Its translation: CASSPQVDNSPLHF.

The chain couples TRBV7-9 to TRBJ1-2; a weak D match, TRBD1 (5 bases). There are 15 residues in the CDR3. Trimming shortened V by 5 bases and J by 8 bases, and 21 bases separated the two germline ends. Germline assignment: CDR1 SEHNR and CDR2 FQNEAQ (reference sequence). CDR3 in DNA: TGTGCCAGCAGCCCGGGGACCGATGTTCGGGGGGGCTACACCTTC. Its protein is CASSPGTDVRGGYTF.

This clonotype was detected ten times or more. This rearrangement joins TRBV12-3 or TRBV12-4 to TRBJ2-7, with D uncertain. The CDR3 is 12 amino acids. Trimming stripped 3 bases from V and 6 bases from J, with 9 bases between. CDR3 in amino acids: CASSFGVIEQYF. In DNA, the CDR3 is TGTGCCAGCAGTTTCGGAGTTATCGAGCAGTACTTC.

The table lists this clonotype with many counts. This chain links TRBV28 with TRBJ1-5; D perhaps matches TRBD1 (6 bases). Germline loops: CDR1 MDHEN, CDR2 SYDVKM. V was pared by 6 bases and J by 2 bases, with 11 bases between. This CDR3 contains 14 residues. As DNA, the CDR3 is TGTGCCAGCAGGTCCGGACAGCGCAATCAGCCCCAGCATTTT. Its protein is CASRSGQRNQPQHF.

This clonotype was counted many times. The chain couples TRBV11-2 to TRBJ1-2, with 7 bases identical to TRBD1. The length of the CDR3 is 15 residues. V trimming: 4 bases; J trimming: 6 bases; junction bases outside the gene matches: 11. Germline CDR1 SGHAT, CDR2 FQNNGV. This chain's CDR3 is CASSSVRLQGHGYTF. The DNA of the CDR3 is TGTGCCAGCAGCTCAGTTAGGCTACAGGGGCATGGCTACACCTTC.

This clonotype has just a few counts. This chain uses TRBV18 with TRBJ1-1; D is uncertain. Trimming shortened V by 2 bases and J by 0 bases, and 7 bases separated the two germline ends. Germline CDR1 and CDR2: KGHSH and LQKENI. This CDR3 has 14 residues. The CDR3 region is CASSPNKLNTEAFF. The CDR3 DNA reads TGTGCCAGCTCACCAAACAAACTGAACACTGAAGCTTTCTTT.